This TCR beta chain was recorded in a study of shared clonotypes between healthy human individuals. The germline V gene encodes CDR1 SGHRS and CDR2 YFSETQ. The ends lost 2 bases at V and 10 bases at J; junction bases unmatched: 12. CDR3 length: 15 amino acids. In the original analysis: ImmunoSEQ junction-only sequences lacked quality scores, so their filtering differed. TCRdb's copy holds only in-frame clones and misses some; the assay was immunoSEQ multiplex PCR. V and J calls and clone size are as listed in that table; D and trimming were resolved from the DNA. The table has more than 2 million clones, 85% to 95% seen once. This clone came up once. Its antigen is still unknown. Study-level findings and limits: The generation probabilities recorded for non-shared clonotypes fell below those of clonotypes shared by all four donors. Few donors restricted represented genetic and exposure-history diversity.

The rearrangement uses TRBV5-1 and TRBJ1-1, with TRBD1 matching over 9 bases. This clonotype was obtained from a man between 18 and 29 years old in good health. Sequenced: naive CD4+ T cells sorted from blood. The subset is: CD45RA+ positively selected. The CDR3 DNA is TGCGCCAGCAGCTTTACCAGGCAGGGACAGGGACCAGCTTTCTTT. This codes for CASSFTRQGQGPAFF.